Listed below are T cell receptor beta chains from one sample, sequenced in a study of T-cell memory formation after mild COVID-19. In TCRdb, the 5' RACE reads were re-called with MiXCR into one record per CDR3 protein. Here the sample spans over 300,000 distinct CDR3 sequences, under 25% being singletons. Sequenced input: PBMCs or a T cell subset sorted from them (not recorded which). The receptors stem from a man between 18 and 35 years old who had mild COVID-19 (a few samples of this study predate the infection). Cell type and time point are not known. Both conserved end residues are part of each CDR3. Fields, in order: clone size, J gene, V gene, D gene, CDR3 DNA, CDR3 protein. D genes are given only for firm matches. Some rows have no size entry. The others give once, few or many, or a class for an expanded clone.

>.|TRBJ1-2|TRBV6-2/TRBV6-3|.
TGTGCCAGCACGGAAAGGACGGACTATGGCTACACCTTC
CASTERTDYGYTF
>.|TRBJ2-1|TRBV19|.
TGTGCCAGTAGTATGGAGGGGGGAGCCTACAATGAGCAGTTCTTC
CASSMEGGAYNEQFF
>.|TRBJ2-3|TRBV4-3|.
TGCGCCAGCAGCCAAGATTTGGGAGGCGCGTCCTTCACAGATACGCAGTATTTT
CASSQDLGGASFTDTQYF
>many|TRBJ1-4|TRBV5-5|.
TGTGCCAGCAGCTTGATCGGTCGCGAAAAACTGTTTTTT
CASSLIGREKLFF
>few|TRBJ2-2|TRBV5-1|TRBD1
TGCGCCAGCAGCTCTGGGGGGACAGGACACACCGGGGAGCTGTTTTTT
CASSSGGTGHTGELFF
>.|TRBJ2-1|TRBV6-5|TRBD2
TGTGCCAGCAGTCCCGGGACTAGCCTCAATGAGCAGTTCTTC
CASSPGTSLNEQFF
>.|TRBJ2-3|TRBV10-2|.
TGCGCCAGCAGTGAGTCAACCGGCGTGGGCGGAGATACGCAGTATTTT
CASSESTGVGGDTQYF
>.|TRBJ2-3|TRBV7-2|.
TGTGCCAGCAGCCCATATCTAACTAGCTACACAGATACGCAGTATTTT
CASSPYLTSYTDTQYF
>few|TRBJ2-2|TRBV5-1|TRBD1
TGCGCCATCCGACGAGGACAGGAGAACACCGGGGAGCTGTTTTTT
CAIRRGQENTGELFF
>.|TRBJ2-1|TRBV6-5|.
TGTGCCAGCAGTCCCCAGGGCGCCAATGAGCAGTTCTTC
CASSPQGANEQFF
>many|TRBJ2-6|TRBV7-3|.
TGTGCCAGCAGGCCTTCTGGGGCCAACGTCCTGACTTTC
CASRPSGANVLTF
>.|TRBJ2-5|TRBV28|TRBD1
TGTGCCACCCTTGGGACAGGGGTATATTTGGAGACCCAGTACTTC
CATLGTGVYLETQYF
>many|TRBJ1-2|TRBV5-1|.
TGCGCCAGCAGCTTCCAGGGGTATGGCTACACCTTC
CASSFQGYGYTF
>few|TRBJ2-7|TRBV5-1|TRBD1
TGCGCCAGCAAACGGGACAGGTTCTACGAGCAGTACTTC
CASKRDRFYEQYF
>few|TRBJ2-5|TRBV29-1|.
TGCAGCGTTGAAGGGACAGCCTCGAGGTTCGAGACCCAGTACTTC
CSVEGTASRFETQYF
>.|TRBJ1-2|TRBV5-1|TRBD1
TGCGCCAGCAGCTCACTCCGACAGGGGGGATCTGGCTACACCTTC
CASSSLRQGGSGYTF
>.|TRBJ1-2|TRBV7-2|.
TGTGCCAGCAGCCTCTGGGACGGTAACTATGGCTACACCTTC
CASSLWDGNYGYTF
>few|TRBJ2-3|TRBV7-6|TRBD2
TGTGCCAGCAGCTCGGCGGGGGGGCTGGGAGATACGCAGTATTTT
CASSSAGGLGDTQYF
>many|TRBJ1-4|TRBV7-9|.
TGTGCCAGCAGCCCGGGAGGGACGGCCGCAACTAATGAAAAACTGTTTTTT
CASSPGGTAATNEKLFF
>few|TRBJ1-2|TRBV7-2|TRBD1
TGTGCCAGCAGCTATGGGAAGGGGGCTGGCTACACCTTC
CASSYGKGAGYTF
>.|TRBJ2-7|TRBV12-3/TRBV12-4|.
TGTGCCAGCAGTTCCGGGACCGTTTACGAGCAGTACTTC
CASSSGTVYEQYF
>.|TRBJ1-3|TRBV19|.
TGTGCCACTAGGGTCCGTTTCTCTGGAAACACCATATATTTT
CATRVRFSGNTIYF
>few|TRBJ1-2|TRBV5-1|.
TGCGCCAGCAGCCTAGACATCTTCTATGGCTACACCTTC
CASSLDIFYGYTF
>few|TRBJ2-3|TRBV7-9|.
TGTGCCAGCAGCCCGAAGACGCCAGATACGCAGTATTTT
CASSPKTPDTQYF
>.|TRBJ1-1|TRBV18|.
TGTGCCAGCCTACAAGACCGGAACACTGAAGCTTTCTTT
CASLQDRNTEAFF
>.|TRBJ1-5|TRBV12-3/TRBV12-4|.
TGTGCCAGCAGTTTCAGGGTTGGGAGCAATCAGCCCCAGCATTTT
CASSFRVGSNQPQHF
>few|TRBJ1-1|TRBV4-1|TRBD1
TGCGCCAGCAGCCCTGGACAGGGGGCGGGCTCTGAAGCTTTCTTT
CASSPGQGAGSEAFF
>.|TRBJ2-1|TRBV5-1|TRBD2
TGCGCCAGTAGCGGGGCCCAGGGCAATGAGCAGTTCTTC
CASSGAQGNEQFF
>.|TRBJ2-1|TRBV6-5|.
TGTGCCAGCAAACAGGGAGTTGTCTACAATGAGCAGTTCTTC
CASKQGVVYNEQFF
>.|TRBJ2-1|TRBV5-1|.
TGCGCCAGCAGCTTGTTGGAATACAATGAGCAGTTCTTC
CASSLLEYNEQFF
>few|TRBJ2-7|TRBV6-5|.
TGTGCCAGCAGTTACTCGGGGCTCGACGGCGAGCAGTACTTC
CASSYSGLDGEQYF
>.|TRBJ1-6|TRBV4-3|.
TGCGCCAGCAGCCCGGACCGGAGGTCACCCCTCCACTTT
CASSPDRRSPLHF
>few|TRBJ2-3|TRBV7-2|.
TGTGCCAGCAGCCGTCTAGCTGCCCAGGGAGATACGCAGTATTTT
CASSRLAAQGDTQYF
>.|TRBJ1-3|TRBV7-9|.
TGTGCCCTCCACCACACCATCGGCTCTGGAAACACCATATATTTT
CALHHTIGSGNTIYF
>.|TRBJ2-7|TRBV6-5|TRBD1
TGTGCCAGCAGGGCCGGGACAGGGGGTCGAGAGCAGTACTTC
CASRAGTGGREQYF
>.|TRBJ2-1|TRBV7-3|TRBD2
TGTGCCAGCAGACGAACGGGGGGTTCGTACAATGAGCAGTTCTTC
CASRRTGGSYNEQFF
>few|TRBJ1-1|TRBV11-2|.
TGTGCCAGCAGCTTAGATCCAGGGCTCACTGAAGCTTTCTTT
CASSLDPGLTEAFF
>.|TRBJ2-5|TRBV5-6|.
TGTGCCAGCAGCTTGGGCACTGTTCTTCAAGAGACCCAGTACTTC
CASSLGTVLQETQYF
>few|TRBJ2-3|TRBV18|.
TGTGCCAGCTCCGGGACACCGGCCACGAATACGCAGTATTTT
CASSGTPATNTQYF
>few|TRBJ1-6|TRBV7-8|.
TGTGCCAGCAGCTTAGAGGCAGGGAATAGTTCACCCCTCCACTTT
CASSLEAGNSSPLHF
>.|TRBJ1-5|TRBV7-2|.
TGTGCCAGCAGCCCCGCTGGCGGATTTAGCAATCAGCCCCAGCATTTT
CASSPAGGFSNQPQHF
>.|TRBJ1-6|TRBV27|.
TGTGCCAGCAGTCCCCACCTGGGGGATAATTCACCCCTCCACTTT
CASSPHLGDNSPLHF
>.|TRBJ2-7|TRBV9|TRBD1
TGTGCCAGCAGCGTAGTACTCACAGGGGGCCCTCCCTCCTACGAGCAGTACTTC
CASSVVLTGGPPSYEQYF
>.|TRBJ2-4|TRBV7-8|TRBD2
TGTGCCAGCAGCTGGCGGGGGGGAAACATTCAGTACTTC
CASSWRGGNIQYF
>.|TRBJ1-1|TRBV6-6|.
TGTGCCAGCAATGAGCAGTCAGCTGAAGCTTTCTTT
CASNEQSAEAFF
>few|TRBJ2-7|TRBV9|TRBD1
TGTGCCAGCAGCCCTGGGGACAGGGGATCCGAGCAGTACTTC
CASSPGDRGSEQYF
>.|TRBJ2-3|TRBV6-2/TRBV6-3|.
TGTGCCAGCACCTACGGGAACACGCAGTATTTT
CASTYGNTQYF
>.|TRBJ1-3|TRBV6-5|.
TGTGCCAGCAGTTACTCTGACAGACTGAGCTCTGGAAACACCATATATTTT
CASSYSDRLSSGNTIYF
>.|TRBJ2-7|TRBV19|TRBD1
TGTGCCAGTAGTATATTGGCAGGGGGCCCCAACGAGCAGTACTTC
CASSILAGGPNEQYF
>.|TRBJ1-1|TRBV6-5|TRBD1
TGTGCCAGCAGTTGGGACAGCTTGAACACTGAAGCTTTCTTT
CASSWDSLNTEAFF
>.|TRBJ2-3|TRBV14|.
TGTGCCAGCAGCAGAACGACAAAAGTTAGAGATACGCAGTATTTT
CASSRTTKVRDTQYF
>many|TRBJ2-4|TRBV7-2|.
TGTGCCAGCAGCACCCAGGGGCAAGGGGGGGTTCAGTACTTC
CASSTQGQGGVQYF
>.|TRBJ1-1|TRBV6-2/TRBV6-3|.
TGTGCCAGCAGTTCCATAGGGCGAGGCACTGAAGCTTTCTTT
CASSSIGRGTEAFF
>.|TRBJ1-1|TRBV18|.
TGTGCCAGCTCACCAAATCAAGGCAATGAAGCTTTCTTT
CASSPNQGNEAFF
>.|TRBJ2-3|TRBV9|.
TGTGCCAGCAGCATCCAGGCTAGCACAGATACGCAGTATTTT
CASSIQASTDTQYF
>.|TRBJ1-4|TRBV7-9|.
TGTGCCAGCAGCTTTACCGGGGCTAATGAAAAACTGTTTTTT
CASSFTGANEKLFF
>few|TRBJ1-1|TRBV6-1|.
TGTGCCAGCAGTGATCAGGCAGGGACGAACACTGAAGCTTTCTTT
CASSDQAGTNTEAFF
>.|TRBJ2-3|TRBV5-6|TRBD1
TGTGCCAGCAGCATTAGGACAGGAACCCCCAATACGCAGTATTTT
CASSIRTGTPNTQYF